This TCR beta chain was found in a study of cytomegalovirus exposure and HLA in healthy donors (dated by TCRdb to about 2017). For the wider study: An earlier analysis of about 530 of the donors reported roughly 300 Gb of sequence data and 90 million to 120 million unique TCR beta sequences obtained from about 179 million T cells. An early release that covered some 640 HLA-typed donors contained around 300 gigabases of sequencing data and 65 million to 100 million unique TCR sequences. Among the 398 genotyped donors, around 79% belonged to the genetic ancestry cluster associated with self-reported Caucasian donors. The study aimed to test whether signatures of past pathogen exposure could be identified by cataloging public T cell receptors. Using immunosequencing, the study profiled T cell repertoires from 640 or so subjects and related those repertoires to cytomegalovirus serostatus. In addition to the first cohort of 666 subjects, a separate validation cohort of 120 different subjects was used. The study combined high-throughput TCR immunosequencing, statistical association of individual TCRs with disease status, and machine learning to predict cytomegalovirus infection status. A later analysis re-examined previously published TCR beta repertoires from hundreds of donors and added high-resolution HLA genotyping to investigate patterns of TCR occurrence. Rather than using new phenotypic data, the later analysis identified candidate immune exposures from TCR beta sequences and from how often those sequences occurred across donors. To decide whether each TCR beta V gene segment behaved as functional or pseudogenic, an earlier analysis of approximately 620 of the donors relied on high-throughput TCR beta sequencing. Donor age, sex, ethnicity and CMV serostatus were collected together with the repertoire data. A later genetic analysis took genome-wide SNP genotypes for about three fifths of the roughly 670 donors and used that subset as a discovery cohort. All discovery cohort repertoires had been generated on a single sequencing platform. Both class I and class II loci were covered by HLA typing, at four-digit resolution. Typing coverage varied by locus: roughly 620-640 donors for A, B, C, DRB1 and DQB1; around 560 for DQA1; some 610 for DPA1; approximately 470 for DPB1. Roughly 5 DR-DQ haplotypes were handled as single units for association and clustering because linkage in the cohort was strong. On average, roughly 240,000 unique TCR beta nucleotide sequences were sequenced per donor among 350 to 400 genotyped donors of the cohort, with roughly 20% of those sequences being non-productive. Broader findings and caveats from the paper: A further reported finding was that TCR beta sequences accurately predicted the HLA-A and HLA-B alleles for most subjects in the first cohort. When HLA alleles, especially DR and DQ, strongly co-occurred, attributing TCR associations to individual alleles was difficult. Compared with the roughly 670-donor mean, donors in an Asian-associated ancestry cluster had fewer N-insertions in productive TCRs, according to a later genetic analysis. The authors suggested that the approach could potentially be generalized to other disease states and immunological phenotypes. Several of the top co-occurrence clusters appeared to be linked to parvovirus B19, influenza, CMV and Epstein-Barr virus, according to a later analysis. In vitro tests confirmed that three of the cytomegalovirus-associated TCR beta chains recognize cytomegalovirus antigens. A later genetic analysis associated a missense DCLRE1C variant with V-gene and J-gene trimming of TCR beta chains, and an independent cohort replicated the association. According to a later analysis, TCR association rates differed among HLA loci, with DRB1 alleles showing the most associated TCRs and HLA-C alleles showing the fewest. In this cohort, only TCR beta chains were sequenced, and detectable features were limited by the absence of alpha or paired-chain data. Because counts were too low, more than 15 rarely observed V segments, including chromosome 9 orphons, were left out of the earlier analysis of about 500 of the donors. Linkage disequilibrium might explain the correlated functional status among segregating V segments, but an unknown experimental factor could not be ruled out. The only immune exposure information available for the cohort was CMV serostatus. The classifier was reported to diagnose cytomegalovirus status with high specificity and sensitivity in both the original cohort and the validation cohort. A total of 164 TCR beta chains were listed by the study as associated with cytomegalovirus. Most TCR sequences were seen in very few donors, while some public TCRs were found in many individuals. In a later analysis, most CMV-associated TCR beta chains were found to appear HLA-restricted, with HLA associations seemingly driven largely by CMV exposure. A group of highly shared sequence variants was considered likely to be a technical artifact of the sequencing pipeline. Because the 87-base-pair reads could not distinguish some IMGT-functional V segments, including TRBV6-2 and TRBV6-3, those segments were excluded. Because HLA typing was unavailable for some donors at each locus, only the typed subset was used in association tests. A later analysis found that HLA-associated TCR beta chains were more clonally expanded and had lower generation probabilities than equally common non-associated chains. An earlier analysis of 587 of the donors showed that most TCR beta V segments appeared in productive rearrangements either about 87% or about 30% of the time, which broadly matched IMGT annotations. The presence/absence analyses assumed that sequencing depth was roughly uniform across donors, and that assumption may not be true. At a false discovery rate of 0.05, a later analysis linked 16,951 TCR beta sequences to specific HLA alleles.

The cohort comprised fewer than 700 healthy bone marrow donors. At the time of sampling, every cohort member was nominally healthy, though immune exposures that went unrecorded were likely present. The donor tested CMV seronegative and was one of the 352 seronegative cohort members. Every donor gave a peripheral blood sample, and the peripheral blood mononuclear cells from that sample were used for TCR beta sequencing. Genomic DNA was extracted from the blood cell samples with the Qiagen DNeasy Blood Extraction Kit. This clone was counted only a few times. Which antigen it targets is not known. Qualities for individual bases were not recorded, and no much larger clone is one base off. Library construction relied on the immunoSEQ multiplex PCR assay. The multiplex PCR relied on a mix of 60 forward primers for TCR Vbeta segments and 13 reverse primers for TCR Jbeta segments. A multiplex PCR assay on genomic DNA amplified the CDR3 region of rearranged TCR beta genes. Amplified TCR beta libraries were sequenced as 87-base-pair reads on the Illumina HiSeq System. From the authors' description of their analysis: A later analysis counted about 76 million unique TCR beta chains across the 650 to 800 repertoires, and 9 million to 14 million of these chains were shared by at least two donors. A nearest-neighbor algorithm error-corrected the raw reads and collapsed the reads into unique sequences, merging closely related sequences to remove PCR and sequencing errors. CDR3 sequences were aligned to IMGT reference sequences to assign V, D and J gene segments. For a sequence to be retained, at least a six-nucleotide match to both a V gene segment and a J gene segment was required. A rearrangement counted as productive if the CDR3 had no stop codons and remained in frame with V and J, and every other rearrangement counted as non-productive. Following IMGT convention, CDR3 was defined as the stretch from the second conserved V-encoded cysteine up to the conserved J-encoded phenylalanine. The earlier analysis of more than 450 of the donors excluded sequences that lacked an unambiguous match to a single V gene segment. An earlier analysis of fewer than 750 of the donors called V segments functional above 56.7% productive rearrangements and segregating when the between-donor standard deviation exceeded 5%. A statistical classification framework was developed to diagnose cytomegalovirus status using the catalog of TCR beta chain sequences. A later analysis assigned V and J genes by comparing TCR nucleotide sequences with IMGT/GENE-DB human TR gene sequences. The TCRdist pipeline was used in a later analysis to assign CDR3 sequences and most-parsimonious VDJ recombination scenarios. A later analysis defined each TCR beta chain by its CDR3 amino acid sequence plus V-gene family, and excluded reads lacking a unique V-gene family. In a later analysis, several hundred highly shared, low-generation-probability nucleotide sequences were removed to address suspected cross-contamination and a sequencing artifact. A later analysis calculated a clonal expansion index for each public chain from normalized within-repertoire ranks of inferred template counts. In a later analysis, generation probabilities were computed using a VDJ recombination model fitted to out-of-frame rearrangements, and the results were checked against IGoR. In a later analysis, TCR-TCR, TCR-HLA and TCR-CMV co-occurrence was scored with hypergeometric tests, and a repertoire-size bias correction was applied to TCR pairs. To estimate false discovery rates, a later analysis permuted the HLA or CMV assignments 20 times. A later analysis grouped co-occurring TCRs with DBSCAN, adding TCRdist sequence similarity when clustering within HLA-allele-positive subsets. Co-occurrence clustering excluded repertoires with fewer than 30,000 or more than 120,000 public chains, plus five with anomalous nucleotide sharing. Entries here come from immuneACCESS through TCRdb and include only in-frame sequences with V and J called. Some clones fail to appear in such tables; in the studies checked, an unresolved V gene covers under half of the shortfall, and the cause of the remainder is unknown. D and trimming come from the DNA, and the V and J calls and clone size come from that table. The sample records more than 110,000 clones, roughly four fifths of which are singletons. 4.9% of the sample is taken by the ten largest.

The junction shows trimming of 1 base on V and 4 bases on J, and the gene matches do not reach 7 bases of it. The cysteine opens and the phenylalanine closes a CDR3 of 17 amino acids. Only the CDR3 region is kept as DNA, spanning 51 bases read in frame from base 1. CDR1 and CDR2, looked up from the germline V gene (reference sequence), are PRHDT and FYEKMQ. This sequence uses TRBV13 and TRBJ2-1, and 10 junction bases match TRBD2. Sequences were obtained from PBMCs. The receptor's source is a woman aged 45-59 years in good health and CMV-seronegative. The CDR3 reads as follows: CASSLDGQGLAYNEQFF. The bases are TGTGCCAGCAGCTTAGACGGACAGGGACTAGCGTACAATGAGCAGTTCTTC.